The 21 T cell receptor beta chains below come from one sample, sequenced in a study of T cell responses to AZD1222 COVID-19 vaccine. Profiled with immunoSEQ multiplex PCR; TCRdb holds only in-frame clones, not every one. The table records 100,000 to 150,000 clones, roughly 87% of them present only once. The source material was peripheral blood, sampled on day 0 of AZD1222 vaccination. The receptors here all came from an adult in good health.

The chain employs TRBV7-8 and TRBJ1-3; D perhaps matches TRBD1 (5 bases). Trimming left V 3 bases short and J 11 bases short, with 23 bases between. The germline V gene has CDR1 SGHVS and CDR2 FQNEAQ. The CDR3 extends over 16 amino acids. The chain's CDR3 is CASSFRRLGGVNAIYF. The CDR3 DNA sequence: TGTGCCAGCAGCTTCCGTCGGCTGGGAGGGGTTAATGCCATATATTTT.

V gene TRBV28 combines with J gene TRBJ2-6; possible D gene TRBD1, 5 bases. V was pared by 1 base and J by 3 bases, with 7 bases between. The V gene's germline CDR1 is MDHEN and CDR2 SYDVKM. The CDR3 totals 15 residues. The CDR3 DNA follows: TGTGCCAGCAGTTTATCAGGGTTTGGGGCCAACGTCCTGACTTTC. Translating gives CASSLSGFGANVLTF.

This chain connects TRBV7-2 to TRBJ1-2; D is uncertain. Per germline, CDR1 SGHTA and CDR2 FQGNSA. V lost 0 bases and J 8 bases, leaving 13 bases between the germline ends. The CDR3 has 14 amino acids. CDR3 region: CASSLADGFHGYTF. CDR3 nucleotide sequence: TGTGCCAGCAGCTTAGCGGACGGCTTTCACGGCTACACCTTC.

In this sample, this clone turned up a few times. The chain has TRBV28 and TRBJ1-5; D unresolved. Trimming removed 4 bases at V and 0 bases at J, with 7 bases between. Germline V CDR1 and CDR2: MDHEN, SYDVKM. The CDR3 length is 14 residues. The CDR3 reads CASSSPTSNQPQHF. The CDR3 DNA sequence: TGTGCCAGCAGTTCCCCCACTAGCAATCAGCCCCAGCATTTT. Full variable domain (outside the CDR3, taken from reference TRBV28 and TRBJ1-5): DVKVTQSSRYLVKRTGEKVFLECVQDMDHENMFWYRQDPGLGLRLIYFSYDVKMKEKGDIPEGYSVSREKKERFSLILESASTNQTSMYLCASSSPTSNQPQHFGDGTRLSIL.

V and J are TRBV19 and TRBJ1-1, with no clear D. CDR1 is LNHDA and CDR2 is SQIVND in the germline V gene (reference sequence). V was cut by 7 bases and J by 10 bases, with 19 bases left in between. The CDR3 contains 13 residues. CDR3 in amino acids: CASKGGPLLRAFF. Written as DNA, the CDR3 is TGTGCCAGTAAGGGTGGACCGCTCCTCAGAGCTTTCTTT. The full variable domain, its missing parts supplied by reference TRBV19 and TRBJ1-1, is DGGITQSPKYLFRKEGQNVTLSCEQNLNHDAMYWYRQDPGQGLRLIYYSQIVNDFQKGDIAEGYSVSREKKESFPLTVTSAQKNPTAFYLCASKGGPLLRAFFGQGTRLTVV.

This chain links TRBV6-5 with TRBJ2-5; weak D call: TRBD1 (5 bases). V dropped 7 bases and J dropped 4 bases, with 7 bases sitting between them. The germline V gene has CDR1 MNHEY and CDR2 SVGAGI. This CDR3 is 11 amino acids long. In DNA, the CDR3 is TGTGCCAGCACAGGGTTAGAGACCCAGTACTTC. This translates into CASTGLETQYF.

V usage is TRBV9 and J usage is TRBJ2-5; 7 nucleotides line up with TRBD1. Trimming at V came to 0 bases and at J to 4 bases, leaving 6 bases not matched to a gene. This CDR3 comprises 15 residues. CDR1 SGDLS and CDR2 YYNGEE come from the germline V gene. The CDR3 nucleotides are TGTGCCAGCAGCGTAGACCGGGACAGAGGAGAGACCCAGTACTTC. Translation: CASSVDRDRGETQYF.

V usage is TRBV3-1 (or the pseudogene TRBV3-2) and J usage is TRBJ2-7; D is undetermined. Trimming stripped 2 bases from V and 6 bases from J, with 14 bases between. Germline V gene sequence: CDR1 LGHDT, CDR2 YNNKEL (reference sequence). The CDR3 consists of 14 residues. CDR3 coding DNA: TGTGCCAGCAGCCAATTCGTCAGTGACACCGAGCAGTACTTC. This gives the protein CASSQFVSDTEQYF.

The V and J genes are TRBV18 and TRBJ2-7, with D perhaps matching TRBD1 (5 bases). Trimming left V 3 bases short and J 3 bases short, with 12 bases between. This CDR3 has 14 amino acids. Per the germline V gene, CDR1 is KGHSH and CDR2 is LQKENI. CDR3 DNA sequence: TGTGCCAGCTCACCGATCAGAGACAGCTACGAGCAGTACTTC. Translation: CASSPIRDSYEQYF.

The chain joins TRBV3-1 (or the pseudogene TRBV3-2) to TRBJ1-5, with TRBD1 as a possible D gene (5 bases). The V end lost 7 bases, the J end lost 0 bases, and 25 bases lay between the germline ends. The CDR3 length is 19 residues. Germline CDR1 reads LGHDT; CDR2 reads YNNKEL (reference sequence). CDR3 DNA sequence: TGTGCCAGCAAGCCAAGATCGTTTACTCGGACACCTAGCAATCAGCCCCAGCATTTT. Protein sequence: CASKPRSFTRTPSNQPQHF.

This clone was observed once. This chain links TRBV28 with TRBJ2-7; D not resolved. The CDR3 is 13 amino acids. Trimming shortened V by 7 bases and J by 7 bases, and 17 bases separated the two germline ends. The germline V gene encodes CDR1 MDHEN and CDR2 SYDVKM. The CDR3 DNA follows: TGTGCCAGCATCGACGCCCTCTTGGGGGAGCAGTACTTC. Encoded protein: CASIDALLGEQYF.

This clone was seen a few times. This chain connects TRBV4-1 to TRBJ2-7; D might be TRBD2 (6 bases). V was trimmed by 2 bases and J by 4 bases, leaving 12 bases between them. This CDR3 comprises 14 residues. CDR1 MGHRA and CDR2 YSYEKL come from the germline V gene. The DNA of the CDR3 is TGCGCCAGCAGCCAACCCGGGACTCAATACGAGCAGTACTTC. Translation: CASSQPGTQYEQYF.

The rearrangement joins TRBV29-1 to TRBJ1-5; D ambiguous. From germline, CDR1 is SQVTM and CDR2 ANQGSEA. V shed 2 bases and J shed 0 bases, with 8 bases lying between them. This CDR3 has 14 residues. Here the CDR3 reads CSVELANSNQPQHF. The CDR3 DNA follows: TGCAGCGTTGAATTAGCAAATAGCAATCAGCCCCAGCATTTT.

The chain joins TRBV6-6 to TRBJ1-1; no clear D. Germline V gene sequence: CDR1 MNHNY, CDR2 SVGAGI (reference sequence). The CDR3 sequence is 13 residues long. Trimming removed 0 bases at V and 5 bases at J, with 7 bases between. The CDR3 DNA reads as TGTGCCAGCAGTTACTCCGCGTTAACTGAAGCTTTCTTT. Translating gives CASSYSALTEAFF.

This clone was observed once. The chain recombines TRBV7-3 with TRBJ2-3; no definite D call. The V gene's germline CDR1 is SGHTA and CDR2 FQGTGA. V lost 5 bases, J lost 6 bases, and 24 bases lay in between. This CDR3 is 17 amino acids long. The CDR3 region has the DNA TGTGCCAGCAGCCCGTTACCTTCGGTACAACCTTGGGATACGCAGTATTTT. Amino acid sequence: CASSPLPSVQPWDTQYF.

Written as DNA, the CDR3 is TGTGGGGCGTGCATTACCACAGATACGCAGTATTTT. Translating gives CGACITTDTQYF. The genes are TRBV7-4 and TRBJ2-3; no firm D call. The CDR3 contains 12 residues. Germline CDR1 SGHVT, CDR2 SQSDAQ.

The genes are TRBV12-3 or TRBV12-4 and TRBJ2-2; D gene uncertain. Deletions cut 10 bases from V and 4 bases from J, with 7 bases between. The CDR3 consists of 11 residues. The CDR3 DNA follows: TGTGCCACCGCGACCACCGGGGAGCTGTTTTTT. Protein sequence: CATATTGELFF.

This sequence joins TRBV2 and TRBJ1-6, with D possibly TRBD1 on 6 matching bases. CDR1 and CDR2 from the germline V gene are SNHLY and FYNNEI. The length of the CDR3 is 16 residues. Trimming shortened V by 2 bases and J by 9 bases, and 17 bases separated the two germline ends. The CDR3 loop is CASSENRAGEGSPLHF. CDR3 coding DNA: TGTGCCAGCAGTGAAAATCGGGCAGGGGAAGGTTCACCCCTCCACTTT.

This clone came up once. This rearrangement joins TRBV5-4 to TRBJ1-6, with a possible D match to TRBD1 (5 bases). Trimming pared 3 bases from V and 7 bases from J, leaving 11 bases between. This CDR3 has 14 amino acids. Germline CDR1 is SGHNT and CDR2 is YYREEE (reference sequence). The CDR3: CASSSEWGNSPLHF. DNA for the CDR3: TGTGCCAGCAGCTCGGAATGGGGGAATTCACCCCTCCACTTT.

The CDR3 nucleotides read TGTGCCAGCAGTTACGCGGACAGGATGAACACTGAAGCTTTCTTT. It encodes CASSYADRMNTEAFF. This chain links TRBV6-7 with TRBJ1-1; TRBD1 matches 7 bases. TRBV6-7 is marked as an open reading frame, function uncertain. J gave up 0 bases and V 2 bases, and 3 bases lay outside the gene matches. This CDR3 spans 15 amino acids.

The chain combines TRBV19 with TRBJ2-6; D is undetermined. Trimming removed 7 bases at V and 0 bases at J, with 10 bases between. The CDR3 runs 15 residues. The germline gives CDR1 LNHDA, CDR2 SQIVND (reference sequence). This CDR3 reads CASNGQPSGANVLTF. In DNA, the CDR3 is TGTGCCAGTAATGGTCAGCCCTCTGGGGCCAACGTCCTGACTTTC.